This T cell receptor (beta chain) derives from a study of T-cell memory formation after mild COVID-19. Study observations and caveats: There was no confirmation that second-wave clones peaking on day 37 were SARS-CoV-2 specific. Contracting CD4+ clones were located mainly in CM and EM, and CD8+ clones in EMRA. While clones contracting from day 15 to 85 were balanced between CD4 and CD8, later expanders leaned CD4+.

The CDR3 spans 14 residues. V gave up 4 bases and J gave up 0 bases, with 9 bases separating them. Germline CDR1 and CDR2: SGHRS and YFSETQ. With regard to this clonotype: Its antigen is still unknown.

TCRdb re-called the 5' RACE reads with MiXCR, one entry per CDR3 protein. The data hold around 390,000 distinct CDR3 sequences, with around a sixth observed a single time. This clonotype was obtained from a man younger than 35 who had mild COVID-19 (a few samples of this study predate the infection). Cell type and time point are not known. Sequencing was done on a sample of PBMCs or a T cell subset sorted from them (not recorded which). The chain combines TRBV5-1 with TRBJ2-3; perhaps TRBD1 as D (6 bases). CDR3 in amino acids: CASSPQGSTDTQYF. The CDR3 region has the DNA TGCGCCAGCAGCCCGCAGGGGAGCACAGATACGCAGTATTTT.